This passage covers 5 T cell receptor beta chains from one sample sequenced in a study of cytomegalovirus exposure and HLA in healthy donors. Measured with immunoSEQ multiplex PCR; TCRdb has only the in-frame clones, and not every one. The table records some 48,000 clones, around 94% of them present only once. Sequenced material: PBMCs. The receptors were gathered from a woman aged 18-30 years in good health and CMV-seropositive.

The chain employs TRBV5-1 and TRBJ2-7; the D is unclear. CDR1 is SGHRS, CDR2 YFSETQ, per germline. The germline V and J ends were trimmed by 4 bases and 2 bases, with 4 bases remaining between them. The CDR3 sequence is 11 residues long. CDR3 nucleotide sequence: TGCGCCAGCAGCAGCGCCTACGAGCAGTACTTC. This encodes CASSSAYEQYF.

J is TRBJ1-4 and V is TRBV11-2; D uncertain. The CDR3 runs 15 residues. Trimming left V 5 bases short and J 6 bases short, with 16 bases between. Germline V gene lookup returns CDR1 SGHAT and CDR2 FQNNGV. The CDR3 coding sequence is TGTGCCAGCAGCCCTACGCGGGTAGCGGATGAAAAACTGTTTTTT. It specifies CASSPTRVADEKLFF.

V gene TRBV27 combines with J gene TRBJ1-1, with no clear D. In germline, CDR1 is MNHEY, CDR2 SMNVEV (reference sequence). This CDR3 comprises 11 residues. The V and J ends lost 5 bases and 10 bases respectively, with 11 bases between them. This CDR3 reads CASSTSNIAFF. CDR3 DNA: TGTGCCAGCAGTACCTCCAACATAGCTTTCTTT.

The chain links TRBV18 to TRBJ2-3; 8 bases map to TRBD1. With V trimmed by 3 bases and J by 4 bases, 9 bases remained unmatched. This CDR3 region has 16 residues. Germline V gene sequence: CDR1 KGHSH, CDR2 LQKENI. CDR3 in DNA: TGTGCCAGCTCACCGCTCCCGGGACAGGCGGCAGATACGCAGTATTTT. Its protein is CASSPLPGQAADTQYF.

The chain combines TRBV18 with TRBJ1-5, with D uncertain. From germline, CDR1 is KGHSH and CDR2 LQKENI. V was pared by 0 bases and J by 4 bases, with 19 bases between. This CDR3 has 18 residues. In DNA, the CDR3 is TGTGCCAGCTCACCACCCGGTCGGGAGGGTAGAGAAAATCAGCCCCAGCATTTT. It encodes CASSPPGREGRENQPQHF.